One sample yielded the 8 T cell receptor beta chains listed below, sequenced in a study of vaccination effects on CD4 cells after COVID-19 (dated by TCRdb to 2022 to 2024). After more than 9 days of culture, CD4+ T cells were isolated with the EasySep CD4+ T cell isolation kit. The library was produced with the immunoSEQ multiplex PCR assay. Imported from immuneACCESS, the table was reduced by TCRdb to in-frame sequences with V and J called. These copies leave out some clones; in studies compared against another copy, an unresolved V gene accounts for under half, and the cause of the remainder is not known. The sample table lists over 45,000 clones, roughly 80% of them with a count of one. In total, the top ten clones hold 3% to 3.5% of the sample. For these receptors, no antigen is known. The sample consisted of CD4+ T cells from PBMCs cultured without peptide, taken before COVID-19 vaccination. These receptors were obtained from a human donor who received a COVID-19 vaccine.

This clone was seen more than once but under ten times. This chain links TRBV18 with TRBJ1-2; 9 positions agree with TRBD1. The CDR3 is made up of 15 amino acids. Unmatched junction bases numbered 4, after V lost 3 bases and J lost 2 bases. Germline V gene sequence: CDR1 KGHSH, CDR2 LQKENI. CDR3 amino acids: CASSPGQGVNYGYTF. CDR3 nucleotide sequence: TGTGCCAGCTCACCGGGACAGGGTGTCAACTATGGCTACACCTTC.

This sequence joins TRBV19 and TRBJ2-4; a weak D match, TRBD1 (5 bases). Germline CDR1 LNHDA, CDR2 SQIVND (reference sequence). The CDR3 runs to 13 residues. The V gene lost 3 bases and the J gene lost 6 bases, with 9 bases spanning the gap. CDR3 amino acids: CASSMTAGNIQYF. The CDR3 DNA reads TGTGCCAGTAGTATGACAGCCGGAAACATTCAGTACTTC. The full variable domain, in which reference TRBV19 and TRBJ2-4 provide the parts outside the CDR3, is DGGITQSPKYLFRKEGQNVTLSCEQNLNHDAMYWYRQDPGQGLRLIYYSQIVNDFQKGDIAEGYSVSREKKESFPLTVTSAQKNPTAFYLCASSMTAGNIQYFGAGTRLSVL.

This chain connects TRBV6-5 to TRBJ1-1; 10 bases line up with TRBD1. V shed 2 bases and J 8 bases; nucleotides not matched to a gene: 8. The CDR3 covers 15 residues. Germline V lookup: CDR1 MNHEY, CDR2 SVGAGI. CDR3 loop: CASSYAGQGPSEAFF. The CDR3 DNA reads TGTGCCAGCAGTTACGCGGGACAGGGGCCTTCAGAAGCTTTCTTT.

The chain employs TRBV28 and TRBJ2-2; D may be TRBD1 (6 bases). The ends were cut back, 5 bases at V and 4 bases at J, with 14 bases in the middle. CDR3 size: 15 residues. Germline assignment: CDR1 MDHEN and CDR2 SYDVKM. The CDR3 region has the DNA TGTGCCAGCAGTCCCTCCGGGACATTCACCGGGGAGCTGTTTTTT. It codes for CASSPSGTFTGELFF.

The CDR3 bases are TGCGCCAGCAGCTTGGTAGGACAGGGGCTTGCTGAGCAGTTCTTC. Translating gives CASSLVGQGLAEQFF. The J gene is TRBJ2-1, the V gene TRBV5-1, with TRBD1 identical over 9 bases. CDR1 SGHRS and CDR2 YFSETQ come from the germline V gene. V shed 0 bases and J 9 bases; nucleotides not matched to a gene: 7. The CDR3 is 15 residues long.

The rearrangement uses TRBV4-1 and TRBJ1-3, with D perhaps matching TRBD1 (5 bases). The germline gives CDR1 MGHRA, CDR2 YSYEKL. Trimming stripped 1 base from V and 4 bases from J, with 17 bases between. This CDR3 comprises 17 residues. CDR3 protein: CASSQVAGSRVGNTIYF. The CDR3 DNA is TGCGCCAGCAGCCAAGTGGCCGGGTCCAGGGTAGGAAACACCATATATTTT.

The chain couples TRBV6-5 to TRBJ1-4, with D possibly TRBD1 on 5 matching bases. The ends were cut back, 5 bases at V and 0 bases at J, with 7 bases in the middle. CDR3 length equals 14 residues. From germline, CDR1 is MNHEY and CDR2 SVGAGI. The chain's CDR3 is CASSRQSTNEKLFF. The CDR3 nucleotides read TGTGCCAGCAGTCGACAGTCAACTAATGAAAAACTGTTTTTT.

The gene calls are TRBV5-1 and TRBJ2-3, with TRBD2 matching over 8 bases. J lost 0 bases, V lost 4 bases, and 7 bases had no gene match. The CDR3 consists of 16 residues. Germline-derived CDR1 and CDR2 are SGHRS and YFSETQ. This chain's CDR3 is CASSGWRGASTDTQYF. DNA of the CDR3: TGCGCCAGCAGCGGCTGGCGGGGGGCCAGCACAGATACGCAGTATTTT.